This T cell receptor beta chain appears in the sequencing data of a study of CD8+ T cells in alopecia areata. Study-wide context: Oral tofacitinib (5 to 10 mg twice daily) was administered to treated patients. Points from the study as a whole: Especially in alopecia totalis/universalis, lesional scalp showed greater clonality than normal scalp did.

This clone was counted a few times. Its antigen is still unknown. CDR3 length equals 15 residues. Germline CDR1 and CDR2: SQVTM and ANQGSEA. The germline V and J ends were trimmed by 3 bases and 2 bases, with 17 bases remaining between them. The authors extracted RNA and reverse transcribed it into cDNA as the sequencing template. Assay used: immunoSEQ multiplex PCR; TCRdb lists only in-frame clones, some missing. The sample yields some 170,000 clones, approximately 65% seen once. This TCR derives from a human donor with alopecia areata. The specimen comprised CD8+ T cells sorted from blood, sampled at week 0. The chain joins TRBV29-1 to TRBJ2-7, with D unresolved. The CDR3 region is CSVELGGKGTYEQYF. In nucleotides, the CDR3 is TGCAGCGTTGAGCTCGGCGGCAAAGGGACCTACGAGCAGTACTTC.